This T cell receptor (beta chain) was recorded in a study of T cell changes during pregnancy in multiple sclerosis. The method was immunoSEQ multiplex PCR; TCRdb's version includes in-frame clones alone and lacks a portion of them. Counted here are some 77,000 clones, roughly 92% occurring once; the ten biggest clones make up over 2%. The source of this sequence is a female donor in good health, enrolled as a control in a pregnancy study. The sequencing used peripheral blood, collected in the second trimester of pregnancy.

This chain's CDR3 is CAWTRDRRLAEQFF. Here the CDR3 DNA reads TGTGCCTGGACCCGGGACAGGCGTCTTGCTGAGCAGTTCTTC. This rearrangement joins TRBV30 to TRBJ2-1; the match to TRBD1 covers 8 bases. This CDR3 is built from 14 residues. J gave up 9 bases and V 4 bases, and 11 bases lay outside the gene matches. The germline CDR1 and CDR2 sequences are GTSNPN and SVGIG (reference sequence).